This paragraph covers one T cell receptor beta chain sequence. These data are taken from a study of OX40 agonist ivuxolimab in advanced cancers. The CDR3 totals 16 residues. CDR1 and CDR2 (germline): GTSNPN, SVGIG (reference sequence). With 1 base removed from V and 6 bases from J, the gap between germline ends came to 16 bases. TCRdb's table, derived via immunoSEQ multiplex PCR, lists solely in-frame clones and lacks some. The table lists 9,000 to 10,000 clones, around 90% of them singletons, with roughly 13% in the top ten. The V and J genes are TRBV30 and TRBJ1-6; tentatively, D is TRBD1 (5 bases). The sequence came from an adult with an advanced solid tumor such as melanoma, head and neck, liver or kidney cancer. The input for sequencing was CD4+ or CD8+ T cells sorted from blood, taken in a trial of the OX40 agonist ivuxolimab. Here the CDR3 reads CAWSEGPGRTNSPLHF. The CDR3 DNA reads as TGTGCCTGGAGTGAGGGACCGGGCCGAACTAATTCACCCCTCCACTTT.